The 18 T cell receptor beta chains below were found in one sample sequenced in a study of T cell changes during pregnancy in multiple sclerosis. Clones were read by immunoSEQ multiplex PCR, and TCRdb kept only the in-frame ones, dropping some. This repertoire shows about 36,000 clones, around 90% found once; its top ten account for roughly 0.6%. Here the sequenced sample was CD4+ T cells from peripheral blood mononuclear cells, taken in the first trimester of pregnancy. The receptors shown here come from a female donor with multiple sclerosis, enrolled in a pregnancy study.

The chain combines TRBV9 with TRBJ2-1; 9 nucleotides align to TRBD2. The CDR3 spans 16 residues. The V gene's germline CDR1 is SGDLS and CDR2 YYNGEE. The trim removed 3 bases at V and 5 bases at J, leaving 9 bases unmatched. The CDR3 DNA is TGTGCCAGCAGCGCGAATCCTAGGACTAGCGACAATGAGCAGTTCTTC. Protein: CASSANPRTSDNEQFF.

This chain uses TRBV25-1 with TRBJ1-4, with 7 bases matching TRBD1. Germline assignment: CDR1 MGHDK and CDR2 SYGVNS. The ends lost 5 bases at V and 8 bases at J; junction bases unmatched: 2. The CDR3 sequence is 12 residues long. The CDR3 region is CASSLQGEKLFF. The DNA for the CDR3 is TGTGCCAGCAGTCTACAGGGGGAAAAACTGTTTTTT.

This sequence joins TRBV27 and TRBJ2-3, with TRBD2 identical over 10 bases. V lost 5 bases, J lost 3 bases, and 8 bases stayed unmatched. The CDR3 has 16 amino acids. CDR1 and CDR2 (germline): MNHEY, SMNVEV (reference sequence). The CDR3 coding sequence is TGTGCCAGCAGTCGCACTAGCGGGATTGGGACAGATACGCAGTATTTT. Its translation: CASSRTSGIGTDTQYF.

The V gene is TRBV9, the J gene TRBJ1-1; D is undetermined. The CDR3 is made up of 13 amino acids. Per the germline V gene, CDR1 is SGDLS and CDR2 is YYNGEE. The V and J ends lost 2 bases and 5 bases respectively, with 10 bases between them. This CDR3 is CASSVSLLTEAFF. In DNA form, the CDR3 reads TGTGCCAGCAGCGTGAGCCTTTTAACTGAAGCTTTCTTT. The full variable domain, completed using reference TRBV9 and TRBJ1-1, is DSGVTQTPKHLITATGQRVTLRCSPRSGDLSVYWYQQSLDQGLQFLIQYYNGEERAKGNILERFSAQQFPDLHSELNLSSLELGDSALYFCASSVSLLTEAFFGQGTRLTVV.

J is TRBJ1-6 and V is TRBV9; D remains unclear. Germline V lookup: CDR1 SGDLS, CDR2 YYNGEE. V was shortened by 3 bases and J by 7 bases, with 5 bases between the two germline ends. The CDR3 extends over 12 amino acids. As DNA, the CDR3 is TGTGCCAGCAGCGGGCCCAATTCACCCCTCCACTTT. Its translation is CASSGPNSPLHF. The full variable domain, its missing parts supplied by reference TRBV9 and TRBJ1-6, is DSGVTQTPKHLITATGQRVTLRCSPRSGDLSVYWYQQSLDQGLQFLIQYYNGEERAKGNILERFSAQQFPDLHSELNLSSLELGDSALYFCASSGPNSPLHFGNGTRLTVT.

CDR3 bases: TGTGCCAGCAGCTTAGGTGGGGGCATGAACACTGAAGCTTTCTTT. Protein: CASSLGGGMNTEAFF. The chain has TRBV11-3 and TRBJ1-1; TRBD1 might be the D (6 bases). Looked up from germline, CDR1 is SGHNT and CDR2 is YENEEA. The CDR3 spans 15 residues. Trimming removed 1 base at V and 0 bases at J, with 9 bases between.

This clone was observed a single time. V and J are TRBV5-8 and TRBJ2-5; possible D gene TRBD2, 6 bases. The CDR3 extends over 15 amino acids. The germline V and J ends were trimmed by 5 bases and 5 bases, with 19 bases remaining between them. Looked up from germline, CDR1 is SGHTS and CDR2 is YDEGEE. This chain's CDR3 is CASSTRLGGKETQYF. The CDR3 DNA is TGTGCCAGCAGTACGCGCCTTGGGGGGAAGGAGACCCAGTACTTC.

The chain is built from TRBV6-5 and TRBJ1-5; D is ambiguous. The V and J ends lost 5 bases and 6 bases respectively, with 11 bases between them. Germline V gives CDR1 MNHEY, CDR2 SVGAGI. This CDR3 comprises 13 residues. CDR3 nucleotide sequence: TGTGCCAGCAGTCGGTTACGGGGTCAGCCCCAGCATTTT. Translated, it gives CASSRLRGQPQHF.

This chain connects TRBV30 to TRBJ2-7; 11 bases match TRBD2. The junction had 5 bases not matched to a gene; V was cut back by 0 bases and J by 4 bases. Germline V gene sequence: CDR1 GTSNPN, CDR2 SVGIG (reference sequence). The length of the CDR3 is 15 residues. CDR3 region: CAWSVGLAGGYEQYF. CDR3 DNA sequence: TGTGCCTGGAGTGTTGGCCTAGCGGGGGGTTACGAGCAGTACTTC. Together with reference TRBV30 and TRBJ2-7, the CDR3 gives the full variable domain: SQTIHQWPATLVQPVGSPLSLECTVEGTSNPNLYWYRQAAGRGLQLLFYSVGIGQISSEVPQNLSASRPQDRQFILSSKKLLLSDSGFYLCAWSVGLAGGYEQYFGPGTRLTVT.

V and J are TRBV6-1 and TRBJ2-1, with 12 bases matching TRBD2. V lost 3 bases to trimming and J lost 9 bases; unmatched junction nucleotides: 6. This CDR3 has 15 amino acids. Germline CDR1 MNHNS, CDR2 SASEGT. For the CDR3, the DNA is TGTGCCAGCAGTGATAGGCTAGCGGGAGGGGTTGAGCAGTTCTTC. Its translation: CASSDRLAGGVEQFF.

This chain connects TRBV29-1 to TRBJ2-5; a weak D match, TRBD2 (6 bases). Trimming stripped 3 bases from V and 5 bases from J, with 10 bases between. The CDR3 runs 12 residues. CDR1 is SQVTM and CDR2 is ANQGSEA in the germline V gene. The CDR3, as DNA: TGCAGCGTTGATGCGGGGTTGGAGACCCAGTACTTC. Translating gives CSVDAGLETQYF. The full variable domain, in which reference TRBV29-1 and TRBJ2-5 provide the parts outside the CDR3, is SAVISQKPSRDICQRGTSLTIQCQVDSQVTMMFWYRQQPGQSLTLIATANQGSEATYESGFVIDKFPISRPNLTFSTLTVSNMSPEDSSIYLCSVDAGLETQYFGPGTRLLVL.

This clone was seen a single time. The V gene is TRBV2, the J gene TRBJ2-7, with TRBD1 as a possible D gene (5 bases). Trimming removed 1 base at V and 2 bases at J, with 12 bases between. The CDR3 length is 15 residues. Germline CDR1 SNHLY, CDR2 FYNNEI. The CDR3 is CASSEGRGLAYEQYF. CDR3 DNA: TGTGCCAGCAGTGAAGGAAGGGGCCTCGCCTACGAGCAGTACTTC. Full variable domain (missing parts from reference TRBV2 and TRBJ2-7): EPEVTQTPSHQVTQMGQEVILRCVPISNHLYFYWYRQILGQKVEFLVSFYNNEISEKSEIFDDQFSVERPDGSNFTLKIRSTKLEDSAMYFCASSEGRGLAYEQYFGPGTRLTVT.

This chain links TRBV11-2 with TRBJ2-7; 7 bases fit TRBD2. Germline V lookup: CDR1 SGHAT, CDR2 FQNNGV. The CDR3 spans 14 residues. The ends lost 4 bases at V and 5 bases at J; junction bases unmatched: 8. Here the CDR3 DNA reads TGTGCCAGCAGCTCTTGGACTAGGATTGACGAGCAGTACTTC. It encodes CASSSWTRIDEQYF.

In DNA, the CDR3 is TGTGCCTGGAGTGTAAGGGGGCACGACGAGCAGTACTTC. This gives the protein CAWSVRGHDEQYF. The rearrangement links TRBV30 to TRBJ2-7; 7 bases align to TRBD1. Germline CDR1 GTSNPN, CDR2 SVGIG (reference sequence). The CDR3 runs 13 residues. The V segment lost 0 bases and the J segment 5 bases; nucleotides outside the gene matches: 4.

The rearrangement links TRBV4-2 to TRBJ1-1, with D possibly TRBD1 on 6 matching bases. V lost 4 bases and J lost 5, with 20 bases in between. The CDR3 consists of 16 residues. Germline-derived CDR1 and CDR2 are LGHNA and YNFKEQ. The CDR3 region has the DNA TGTGCCAGCAGCCCCCCCGGGGGGGGCCTTGGGACTGAAGCTTTCTTT. Protein sequence: CASSPPGGGLGTEAFF.

The rearrangement joins TRBV27 to TRBJ1-1, with 9 positions matching TRBD1. The germline V gene has CDR1 MNHEY and CDR2 SMNVEV (reference sequence). Unmatched junction bases numbered 6, after V lost 8 bases and J lost 5 bases. The CDR3 contains 13 residues. Written as DNA, the CDR3 is TGTGCCAGCGGCACAGGGGGCCGGACTGAAGCTTTCTTT. The encoded protein is CASGTGGRTEAFF.

V usage is TRBV4-2 and J usage is TRBJ2-3; 9 bases are a match to TRBD2. Trimming took 0 bases from V and 4 from J; bases not matched to a gene: 5. The germline gives CDR1 LGHNA, CDR2 YNFKEQ. CDR3 length: 16 residues. CDR3 protein: CASSQEASGGPDTQYF. CDR3 nucleotide sequence: TGTGCCAGCAGCCAAGAAGCGAGCGGGGGGCCAGATACGCAGTATTTT.

V gene TRBV11-3 combines with J gene TRBJ2-1; the match to TRBD2 covers 11 bases. Germline V gives CDR1 SGHNT, CDR2 YENEEA. The V and J ends lost 0 bases and 4 bases, in that order; junction bases with no gene match: 2. The CDR3 has 16 amino acids. CDR3 sequence (DNA): TGTGCCAGCAGCTTAGAAACTAGCGGGAGTTACAATGAGCAGTTCTTC. Translated: CASSLETSGSYNEQFF.